Detailed here is one TCR beta chain. These data originate in a study of blood T cell repertoires in COVID-19. Study overall: In each case, the material was cDNA or gDNA derived from T cells, B-cell-depleted T cells, or PBMCs.

As processed by the authors: By means of reference gene primer amplification, nucleated cell counts were estimated. Clones were sequenced by immunoSEQ multiplex PCR, and TCRdb holds only the in-frame ones, with some missing. V and J calls and clone size are as listed in that table; D and trimming were resolved from the DNA. The profile shows over 45,000 clones, about 83% of them singletons. This CDR3 has 14 residues. CDR1 is MNHEY, CDR2 SVGAGI, per germline. The V end lost 6 bases, the J end lost 1 base, and 10 bases lay between the germline ends. This chain uses TRBV6-5 with TRBJ1-5; D is ambiguous. This sequence was found in a human donor in a cohort sampled during active COVID-19. Sequenced input: peripheral blood. The CDR3, as DNA: TGTGCCAGCAGACCAGACTGGAGCAATCAGCCCCAGCATTTT. Residues: CASRPDWSNQPQHF.